The subject of this entry is one TCR beta chain. Trimming stripped 10 bases from V and 8 bases from J, with 23 bases between. The CDR3 runs 14 residues. The germline V gene encodes CDR1 MNHNY and CDR2 SVGAGI (reference sequence). These data are taken from a study of T cell repertoires in ileal Crohn's disease. Sequencing used immunoSEQ multiplex PCR; TCRdb keeps in-frame clones, though not all of them. Here the sample spans tens of thousands of clones, 81% being singletons. This chain uses TRBV6-6 with TRBJ1-1, with D possibly being TRBD1 (5 bases). The TCR was taken from an adult with Crohn's disease. The sample was ileal tissue. The CDR3 region is CATQTGGGRPEAFF. The CDR3 coding sequence is TGTGCCACCCAAACGGGGGGAGGTCGTCCCGAAGCTTTCTTT.